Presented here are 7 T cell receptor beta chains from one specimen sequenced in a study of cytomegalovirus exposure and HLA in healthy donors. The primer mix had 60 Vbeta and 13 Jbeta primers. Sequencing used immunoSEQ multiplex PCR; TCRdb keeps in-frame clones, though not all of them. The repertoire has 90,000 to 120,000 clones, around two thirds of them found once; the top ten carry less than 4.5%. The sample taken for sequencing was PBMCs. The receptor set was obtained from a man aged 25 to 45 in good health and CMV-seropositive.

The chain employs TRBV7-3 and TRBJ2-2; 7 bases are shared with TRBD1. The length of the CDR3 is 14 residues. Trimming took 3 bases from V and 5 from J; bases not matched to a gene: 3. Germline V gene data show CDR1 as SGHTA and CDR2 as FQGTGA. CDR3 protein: CASSLGQKTGELFF. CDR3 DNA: TGTGCCAGCAGCTTGGGACAGAAGACCGGGGAGCTGTTTTTT. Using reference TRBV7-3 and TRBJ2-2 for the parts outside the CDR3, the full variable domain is GAGVSQTPSNKVTEKGKYVELRCDPISGHTALYWYRQSLGQGPEFLIYFQGTGAADDSGLPNDRFFAVRPEGSVSTLKIQRTERGDSAVYLCASSLGQKTGELFFGEGSRLTVL.

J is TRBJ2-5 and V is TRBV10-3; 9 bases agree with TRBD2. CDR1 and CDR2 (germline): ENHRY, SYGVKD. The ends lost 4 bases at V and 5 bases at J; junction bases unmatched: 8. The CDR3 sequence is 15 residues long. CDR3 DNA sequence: TGTGCCATCAGTGTCTCGCGGGGGGGCGCGGAGACCCAGTACTTC. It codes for CAISVSRGGAETQYF.

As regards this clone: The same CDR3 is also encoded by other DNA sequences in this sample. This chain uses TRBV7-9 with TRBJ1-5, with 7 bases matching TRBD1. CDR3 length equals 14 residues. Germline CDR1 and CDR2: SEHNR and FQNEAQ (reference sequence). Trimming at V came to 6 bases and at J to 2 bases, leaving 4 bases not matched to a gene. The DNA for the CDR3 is TGTGCCAGCAGTATCGGACAGGGCAATCAGCCCCAGCATTTT. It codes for CASSIGQGNQPQHF.

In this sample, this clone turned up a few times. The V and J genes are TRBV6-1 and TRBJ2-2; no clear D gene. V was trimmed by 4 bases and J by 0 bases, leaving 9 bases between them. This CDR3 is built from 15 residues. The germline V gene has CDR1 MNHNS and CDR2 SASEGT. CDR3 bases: TGTGCCAGCAGTGGGCAACCGTCGAACACCGGGGAGCTGTTTTTT. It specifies CASSGQPSNTGELFF.

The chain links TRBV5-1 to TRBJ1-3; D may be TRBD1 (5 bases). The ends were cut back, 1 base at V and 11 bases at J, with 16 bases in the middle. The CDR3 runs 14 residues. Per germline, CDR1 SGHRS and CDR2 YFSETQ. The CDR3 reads CASSLSGSGGAIYF. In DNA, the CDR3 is TGCGCCAGCAGCTTGTCAGGGTCCGGAGGGGCCATATATTTT.

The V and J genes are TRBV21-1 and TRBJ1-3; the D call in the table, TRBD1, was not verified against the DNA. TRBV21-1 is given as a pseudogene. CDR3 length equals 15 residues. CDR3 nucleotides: TGTGCCAGCAGCAAGGGGCAGAGCTCTGGAAACACCATATATTTT. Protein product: CASSKGQSSGNTIYF.

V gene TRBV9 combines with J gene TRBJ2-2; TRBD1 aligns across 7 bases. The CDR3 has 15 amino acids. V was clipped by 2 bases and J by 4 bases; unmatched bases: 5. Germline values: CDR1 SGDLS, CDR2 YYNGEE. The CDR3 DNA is TGTGCCAGCAGCGTCGACAGGGCACCCACCGGGGAGCTGTTTTTT. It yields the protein CASSVDRAPTGELFF.